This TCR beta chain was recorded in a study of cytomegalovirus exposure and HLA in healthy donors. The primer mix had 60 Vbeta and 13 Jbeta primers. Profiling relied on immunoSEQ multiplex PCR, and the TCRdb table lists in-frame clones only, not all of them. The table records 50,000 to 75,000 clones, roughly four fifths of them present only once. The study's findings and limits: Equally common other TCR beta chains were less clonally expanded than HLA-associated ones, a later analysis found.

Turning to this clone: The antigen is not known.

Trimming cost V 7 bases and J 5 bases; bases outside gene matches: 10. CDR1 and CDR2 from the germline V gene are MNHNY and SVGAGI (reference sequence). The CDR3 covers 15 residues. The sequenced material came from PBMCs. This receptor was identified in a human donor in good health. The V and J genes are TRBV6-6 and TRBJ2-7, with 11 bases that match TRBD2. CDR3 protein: CASKRGTSGPHEQYF. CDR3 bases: TGTGCCAGCAAACGAGGGACTAGCGGACCTCACGAGCAGTACTTC.